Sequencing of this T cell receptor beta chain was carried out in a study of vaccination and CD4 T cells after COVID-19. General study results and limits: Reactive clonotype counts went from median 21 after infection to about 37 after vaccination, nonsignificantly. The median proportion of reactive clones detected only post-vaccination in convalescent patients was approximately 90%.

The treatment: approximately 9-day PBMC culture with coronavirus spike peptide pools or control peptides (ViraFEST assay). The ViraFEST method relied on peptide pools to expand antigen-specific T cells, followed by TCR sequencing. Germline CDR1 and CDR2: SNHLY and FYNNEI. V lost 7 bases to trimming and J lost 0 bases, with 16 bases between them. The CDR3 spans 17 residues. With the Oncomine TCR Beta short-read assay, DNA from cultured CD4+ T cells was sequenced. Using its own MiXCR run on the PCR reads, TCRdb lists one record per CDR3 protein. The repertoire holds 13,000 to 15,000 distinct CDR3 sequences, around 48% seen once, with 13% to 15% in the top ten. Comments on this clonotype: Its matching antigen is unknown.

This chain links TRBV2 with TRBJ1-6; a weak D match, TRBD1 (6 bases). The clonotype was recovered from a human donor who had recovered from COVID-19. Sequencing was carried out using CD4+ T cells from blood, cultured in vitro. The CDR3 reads CASIFDRPSSYNSPLHF. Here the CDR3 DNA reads TGTGCCAGCATCTTCGACAGGCCGAGCTCCTATAATTCACCCCTCCACTTT.